The 5 T cell receptor beta chains given below trace back to one sample, sequenced in a study of response to subunit inactivated influenza vaccine. TCRdb used MiXCR to reprocess the RT-PCR reads, holding one entry per CDR3 protein. The table includes 400,000 to 650,000 distinct CDR3 sequences, approximately 7.3% detected once. The sample in question was PBMCs from blood, obtained about 23 months after vaccination. These receptors all stem from a man aged 50 to 69 who received an inactivated influenza vaccine.

This clonotype occurred many times. V is TRBV6-5 and J is TRBJ2-1; D uncertain. CDR1 and CDR2 (germline): MNHEY, SVGAGI. The V gene lost 6 bases and the J gene lost 9 bases, with 9 bases spanning the gap. The CDR3 is made up of 11 amino acids. CDR3 sequence reads: CASRLESEQFF. The DNA of the CDR3 is TGTGCCAGCAGATTAGAGAGTGAGCAGTTCTTC.

This clonotype was detected ten times or more. CDR3 in amino acids: CASSGHGLAGEKYTQYF. DNA for the CDR3: TGTGCCAGCAGCGGGCACGGACTAGCGGGCGAAAAGTATACGCAGTATTTT. The V gene is TRBV9, the J gene TRBJ2-3; 11 nucleotides match TRBD2. The CDR3 loop spans 17 amino acids. Germline CDR1 is SGDLS and CDR2 is YYNGEE. The V and J ends lost 3 bases and 7 bases, in that order; junction bases with no gene match: 13.

This clonotype turned up a few times. The chain combines TRBV12-3 or TRBV12-4 with TRBJ2-3, with TRBD1 identical over 9 bases. This CDR3 spans 14 amino acids. The ends lost 5 bases at V and 8 bases at J; junction bases unmatched: 8. CDR3: CASSPGQGQGTQYF. The CDR3 DNA follows: TGTGCCAGCAGTCCCGGACAGGGACAGGGTACGCAGTATTTT.

This clonotype was seen more than once but under ten times. The chain couples TRBV20-1 to TRBJ2-5; D might be TRBD1 or TRBD2, each matching 6 bases. This CDR3 is 14 amino acids long. The V gene lost 3 bases and the J gene lost 4 bases, with 15 bases spanning the gap. Germline V gene data show CDR1 as DFQATT and CDR2 as SNEGSKA (reference sequence). This CDR3 is CSASLTGAGETQYF. CDR3 sequence (DNA): TGCAGTGCTAGTTTGACGGGGGCGGGAGAGACCCAGTACTTC.

This clonotype was recorded many times. This rearrangement joins TRBV3-1 to TRBJ1-5; 8 nucleotides agree with TRBD1. Per germline, CDR1 LGHDT and CDR2 YNNKEL (reference sequence). The CDR3 loop spans 15 amino acids. V lost 1 base, J lost 4 bases, and 3 bases stayed unmatched. For the CDR3, the DNA is TGTGCCAGCAGCCAAGCCGGACAGGGAAATCAGCCCCAGCATTTT. Protein: CASSQAGQGNQPQHF. Together with reference TRBV3-1 and TRBJ1-5, the CDR3 gives the full variable domain: DTAVSQTPKYLVTQMGNDKSIKCEQNLGHDTMYWYKQDSKKFLKIMFSYNNKELIINETVPNRFSPKSPDKAHLNLHINSLELGDSAVYFCASSQAGQGNQPQHFGDGTRLSIL.